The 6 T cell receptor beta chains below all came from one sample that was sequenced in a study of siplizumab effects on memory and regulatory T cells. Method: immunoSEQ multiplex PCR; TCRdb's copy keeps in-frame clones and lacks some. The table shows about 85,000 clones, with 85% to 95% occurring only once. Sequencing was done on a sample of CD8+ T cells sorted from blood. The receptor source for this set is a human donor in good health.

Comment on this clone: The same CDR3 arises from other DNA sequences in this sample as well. The CDR3 DNA follows: TGTGCCATCAGTGAGTCGATGGCGGGAGAGCATAATGAGCAGTTCTTC. Translated, it gives CAISESMAGEHNEQFF. The rearrangement links TRBV10-3 to TRBJ2-1; 7 bases agree with TRBD2. The germline CDR1 and CDR2 sequences are ENHRY and SYGVKD. This CDR3 has 16 amino acids. V shed 0 bases and J 7 bases; nucleotides not matched to a gene: 9.

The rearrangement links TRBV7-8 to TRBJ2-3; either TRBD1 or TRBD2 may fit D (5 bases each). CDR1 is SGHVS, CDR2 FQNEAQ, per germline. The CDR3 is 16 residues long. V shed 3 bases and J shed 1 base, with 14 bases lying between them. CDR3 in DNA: TGTGCCAGCAGCTTTTCTAGAGGGGTGGGCACAGATACGCAGTATTTT. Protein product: CASSFSRGVGTDTQYF.

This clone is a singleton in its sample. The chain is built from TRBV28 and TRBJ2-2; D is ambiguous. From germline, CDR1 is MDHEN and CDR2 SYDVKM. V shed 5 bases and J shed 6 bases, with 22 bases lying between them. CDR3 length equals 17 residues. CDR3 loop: CASSLSLGPSRSGELFF. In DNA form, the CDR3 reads TGTGCCAGCAGTCTCTCATTGGGCCCTTCGCGGTCCGGGGAGCTGTTTTTT.

For the CDR3, the DNA is TGTGCTAGTGGTCTTGGTGGACAGGGCTACGAGCAGTACTTC. Amino acids: CASGLGGQGYEQYF. V is TRBV12-5 and J is TRBJ2-7; 8 bases agree with TRBD1. V lost 5 bases and J lost 3; bases outside the gene matches: 6. This CDR3 has 14 amino acids. The germline CDR1 and CDR2 sequences are LGHNT and FRNRAP.

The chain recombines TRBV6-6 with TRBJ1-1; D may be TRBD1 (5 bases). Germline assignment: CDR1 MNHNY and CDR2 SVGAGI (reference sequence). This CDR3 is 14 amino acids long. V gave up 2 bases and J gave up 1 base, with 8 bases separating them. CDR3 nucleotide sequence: TGTGCCAGCAGTTACGGACAAAAGAACACTGAAGCTTTCTTT. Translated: CASSYGQKNTEAFF.

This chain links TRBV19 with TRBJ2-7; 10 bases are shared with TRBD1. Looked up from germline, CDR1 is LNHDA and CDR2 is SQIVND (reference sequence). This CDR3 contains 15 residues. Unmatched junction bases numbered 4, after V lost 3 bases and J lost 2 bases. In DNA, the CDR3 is TGTGCCAGTAGTATCGGGACAGGGGACACCTACGAGCAGTACTTC. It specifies CASSIGTGDTYEQYF.